This T cell receptor beta chain was captured by sequencing in a study of immune evolution from preneoplasia to lung adenocarcinoma. As regards this clone: Its specificity is not known.

Study-level results: Normal lung had highest clonality; later lesions appeared denser, more diverse. From normal lung to invasive adenocarcinoma, top clone frequencies appeared to decrease.

TCRdb's table, derived via immunoSEQ multiplex PCR, lists solely in-frame clones and lacks some. The sample lists over 5,500 clones; approximately 79% were seen once. Patients had resection in Japan or China between about 2013 and 2017. Each case's diagnosis was confirmed by two pathologists on H&E. Germline V lookup: CDR1 LNHNV, CDR2 YYDKDF (reference sequence). CDR3 length: 17 residues. Trimming took 5 bases from V and 4 from J; bases not matched to a gene: 8. The TCR sequence derives from a person aged 55 to 69 with lung adenocarcinoma. The sequenced sample consisted of FFPE invasive lung adenocarcinoma tissue. The V and J genes are TRBV15 and TRBJ2-5; 15 nucleotides match TRBD2. DNA of the CDR3: TGTGCCACCAGCCCCGGACTAGCGGGAGGGCCTCGAGAGACCCAGTACTTC. This encodes CATSPGLAGGPRETQYF.